The entry below describes one T cell receptor beta chain. Some clones are missing from TCRdb's copy, which holds only in-frame ones; the method was immunoSEQ multiplex PCR. Seen here are approximately 100,000 clones, 81% observed once, and the top ten hold more than 9%. These data come from a study of blood T cell repertoires in COVID-19. Study-level information: From the United States, Italy and Spain came samples of acute and convalescent COVID-19. Sources were T cells, B-cell-depleted T cells, or PBMCs; the material itself was cDNA or gDNA.

The source is a human donor in a cohort sampled during active COVID-19. The source material was peripheral blood.

DNA for the CDR3: TGTGCCTGTCCCGGGACATCAAACACTGAAGCTTTCTTT. Its protein is CACPGTSNTEAFF. The chain uses TRBV30 and TRBJ1-1, with TRBD1 as a possible D gene (6 bases). The V end lost 6 bases, the J end lost 2 bases, and 13 bases lay between the germline ends. The CDR3 covers 13 residues. The germline V gene has CDR1 GTSNPN and CDR2 SVGIG (reference sequence).